This TCR beta chain derives from a study of T cells in women clearing cervical HPV infection. Points on this clone: Its antigen is currently unknown. The CDR3 goes on 3 residues after the read ends, and that part is filled in from the germline J gene.

Libraries were prepared by immunoSEQ multiplex PCR; TCRdb keeps only in-frame clonotypes and omits some of them. This table lists 20,000 or so clones. Cervical HPV DNA detected by MY09/MY11 PCR, typed by dot-blot. Overall study results and limits: A classifier using richness and V gene abundances reached an AUC of about 0.83.

The V and J ends lost 6 bases and 1 base respectively, with 11 bases between them. This CDR3 comprises 14 residues. Germline V gene data show CDR1 as LGHDT and CDR2 as YNNKEL (reference sequence). The chain links TRBV3-1 (or the pseudogene TRBV3-2) to TRBJ2-3, with a possible D match to TRBD2 (6 bases). This TCR came from a woman aged 18-69 years with a cervical HPV16 infection that either progressed to CIN3+ or cleared (not recorded which). The sample comprised blood buffy coat. CDR3 DNA, as far as it was read: TGTGCCAGCAGGGCGGGAACCGGCACAGATACG. The encoded protein is CASRAGTGTDT. The full-length CDR3 reads as CASRAGTGTDTQYF.